This TCR beta chain is from a study of T cells in tumors after PD-1 blockade. Study in general: No patient had prior checkpoint blockade, systemic immunosuppression, or radiotherapy within 4 weeks. Mean per blood sample: about 110,000 templates (about 24,000-260,000), some 36,000 unique clonotypes. Broader study findings: Approximately 41% of tumor TCR clonotypes were also found in blood.

The protocol was immunoSEQ multiplex PCR, while the TCRdb copy is restricted to in-frame clones and leaves out a portion. This table holds more than 50,000 clones, approximately 79% found once. Tumor or blood genomic DNA was sequenced, with inputs of about 550 ng to 6,500 ng. As for this clone: Its antigen is not known.

Germline V CDR1 and CDR2: KGHDR, SFDVKD. The CDR3 length is 13 residues. V lost 7 bases to trimming and J lost 5 bases, with 11 bases between them. The rearrangement uses TRBV24-1 and TRBJ2-1; D not resolved. The input for sequencing was PBMCs, taken after anti-PD-1 treatment. This TCR was sampled from a human donor with basal cell carcinoma. CDR3 in amino acids: CATSKTDNNEQFF. CDR3 coding DNA: TGTGCCACCAGCAAGACTGATAACAATGAGCAGTTCTTC.